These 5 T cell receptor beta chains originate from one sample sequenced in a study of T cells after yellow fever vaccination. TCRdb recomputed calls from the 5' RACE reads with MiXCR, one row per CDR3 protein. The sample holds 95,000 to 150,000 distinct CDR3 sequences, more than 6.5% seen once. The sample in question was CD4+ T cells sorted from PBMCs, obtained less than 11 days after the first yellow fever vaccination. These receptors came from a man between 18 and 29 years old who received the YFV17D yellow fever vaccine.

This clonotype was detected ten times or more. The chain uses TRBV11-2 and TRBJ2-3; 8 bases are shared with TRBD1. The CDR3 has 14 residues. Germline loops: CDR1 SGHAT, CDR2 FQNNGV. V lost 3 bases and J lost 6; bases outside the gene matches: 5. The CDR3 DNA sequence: TGTGCCAGCAGCTTTAGGCAGGGGGCCGATACGCAGTATTTT. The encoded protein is CASSFRQGADTQYF.

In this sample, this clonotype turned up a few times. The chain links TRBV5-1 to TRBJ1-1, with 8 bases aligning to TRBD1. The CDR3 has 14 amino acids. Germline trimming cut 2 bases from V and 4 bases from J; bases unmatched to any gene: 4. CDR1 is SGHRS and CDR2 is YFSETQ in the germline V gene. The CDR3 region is CASSFNRGTTEAFF. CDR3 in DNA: TGCGCCAGCAGCTTCAACAGGGGGACCACTGAAGCTTTCTTT.

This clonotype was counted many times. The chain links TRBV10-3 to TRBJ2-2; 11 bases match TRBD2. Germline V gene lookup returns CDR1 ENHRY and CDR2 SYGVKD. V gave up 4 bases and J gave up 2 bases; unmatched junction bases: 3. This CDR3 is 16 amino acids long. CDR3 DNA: TGTGCCATCAGTGTGGGACTAGCGGCAAACACCGGGGAGCTGTTTTTT. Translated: CAISVGLAANTGELFF.

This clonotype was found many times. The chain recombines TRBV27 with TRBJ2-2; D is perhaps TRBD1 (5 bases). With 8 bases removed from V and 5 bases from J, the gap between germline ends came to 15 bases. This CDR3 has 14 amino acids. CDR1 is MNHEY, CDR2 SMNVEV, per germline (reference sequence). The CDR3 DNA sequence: TGTGCCAGCGGCTACTCCGACAGAACCGGGGAGCTGTTTTTT. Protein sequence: CASGYSDRTGELFF.

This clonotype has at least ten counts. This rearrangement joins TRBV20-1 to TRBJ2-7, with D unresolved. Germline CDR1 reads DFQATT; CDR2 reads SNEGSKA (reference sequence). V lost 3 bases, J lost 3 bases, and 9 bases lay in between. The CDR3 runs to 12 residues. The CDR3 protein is CSASGSGYEQYV. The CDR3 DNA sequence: TGCAGTGCTAGTGGTTCGGGCTACGAGCAGTACGTC.